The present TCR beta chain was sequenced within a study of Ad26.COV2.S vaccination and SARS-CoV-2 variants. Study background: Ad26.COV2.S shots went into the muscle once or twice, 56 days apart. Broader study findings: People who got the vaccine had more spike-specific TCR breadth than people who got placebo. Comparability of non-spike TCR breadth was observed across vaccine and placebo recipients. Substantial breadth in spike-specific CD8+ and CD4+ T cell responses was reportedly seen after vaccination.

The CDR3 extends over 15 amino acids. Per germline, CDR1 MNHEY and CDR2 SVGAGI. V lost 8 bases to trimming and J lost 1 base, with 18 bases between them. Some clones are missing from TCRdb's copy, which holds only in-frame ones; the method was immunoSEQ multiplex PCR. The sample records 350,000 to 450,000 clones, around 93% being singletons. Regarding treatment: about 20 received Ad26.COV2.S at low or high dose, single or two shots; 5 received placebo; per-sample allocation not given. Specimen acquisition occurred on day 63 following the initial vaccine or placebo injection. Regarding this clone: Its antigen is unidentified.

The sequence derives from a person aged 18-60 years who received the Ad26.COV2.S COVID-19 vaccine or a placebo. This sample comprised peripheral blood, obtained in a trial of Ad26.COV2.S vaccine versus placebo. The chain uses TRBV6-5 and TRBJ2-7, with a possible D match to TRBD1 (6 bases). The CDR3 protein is CASGLQGWESYEQYF. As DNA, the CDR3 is TGTGCCAGCGGATTACAGGGATGGGAGTCCTACGAGCAGTACTTC.